This T cell receptor (beta chain) stems from a study of blood T cell repertoires in COVID-19. Study information: Both acute and convalescent COVID-19 samples were obtained from the United States, Italy and Spain.

To note about this clone: Its ends do not fully match the called genes, so a read error is possible.

Original analysis: Amplification of reference gene primers provided the estimated nucleated cell counts. Data came from immunoSEQ multiplex PCR; TCRdb stores just in-frame clones and leaves some out. The V and J calls and clone size were taken over from that table, and D and trimming were inferred from the DNA. The sample includes approximately 220,000 clones, around 82% of them seen just once. The CDR3 runs 12 residues. The source of this sequence is a woman in her sixties with acute or convalescent COVID-19. The specimen sequenced was peripheral blood. The chain employs TRBV12-3 or TRBV12-4 and TRBJ2-1; 9 bases are a match to TRBD1. CDR3 region: CASSTGGVSPIF. CDR3 bases: TGTGCCAGCAGTACAGGGGGCGTGAGCCCGATCTTC.